One sample yielded the 6 T cell receptor beta chains listed below, sequenced in a study of blood T cell repertoires in COVID-19. The method was immunoSEQ multiplex PCR; TCRdb's version includes in-frame clones alone and lacks a portion of them. The data contain fewer than 250,000 clones, about 80% of them singletons. Source material: peripheral blood. These receptors came from a woman in her thirties or forties with active or convalescent COVID-19.

The chain has TRBV30 and TRBJ2-3; unclear D gene. Germline V CDR1 and CDR2: GTSNPN, SVGIG (reference sequence). Trimming removed 2 bases at V and 6 bases at J, with 6 bases between. The CDR3 runs 11 residues. As DNA, the CDR3 is TGTGCCTGGAGTATCGTGGATACGCAGTATTTT. Translating it yields CAWSIVDTQYF.

This sequence joins TRBV7-2 and TRBJ2-1; maybe TRBD1 (5 bases). The germline V gene encodes CDR1 SGHTA and CDR2 FQGNSA. Trimming removed 1 base at V and 10 bases at J, with 11 bases between. The CDR3 loop spans 13 amino acids. The CDR3 loop reads CASSLEQVGEQFF. The CDR3 DNA reads as TGTGCCAGCAGCTTAGAACAGGTCGGGGAGCAGTTCTTC.

The chain has TRBV3-1 (or the pseudogene TRBV3-2) and TRBJ1-2; D is undetermined. CDR3 length: 13 amino acids. The germline gives CDR1 LGHDT, CDR2 YNNKEL (reference sequence). V lost 0 bases, J lost 7 bases, and 9 bases lay in between. The CDR3 reads CASSQDGRIGYTF. Here the CDR3 DNA reads TGTGCCAGCAGCCAAGATGGGAGGATTGGCTACACCTTC.

The V and J genes are TRBV10-3 and TRBJ2-5; TRBD2 matches at 10 bases. The CDR3 is made up of 16 amino acids. CDR1 and CDR2 (germline): ENHRY, SYGVKD. V trimming: 10 bases; J trimming: 2 bases; junction bases outside the gene matches: 13. CDR3 loop: CATTGTTSGVQETQYF. CDR3 bases: TGTGCCACAACGGGGACAACTAGCGGGGTACAAGAGACCCAGTACTTC.

The rearrangement joins TRBV7-2 to TRBJ2-3; weak D call: TRBD2 (6 bases). Germline V gene data show CDR1 as SGHTA and CDR2 as FQGNSA. V lost 2 bases to trimming and J lost 2 bases, with 17 bases between them. The CDR3 sequence is 17 residues long. CDR3 coding DNA: TGTGCCAGCAGCTTATGGGACCGGAGGGTTATCACAGATACGCAGTATTTT. Encoded protein: CASSLWDRRVITDTQYF.

This clone was found once. The chain uses TRBV19 and TRBJ2-7; D is possibly TRBD1 (6 bases). CDR3 length equals 13 residues. The V end was cut by 10 bases, the J end by 2 bases, with 15 bases between. Germline V gene sequence: CDR1 LNHDA, CDR2 SQIVND (reference sequence). In DNA form, the CDR3 reads TGTGCCACCGGCCGGGACAAGACCTACGAGCAGTACTTC. Its protein product is CATGRDKTYEQYF. Looking up the rest from reference TRBV19 and TRBJ2-7 gives the full variable domain: DGGITQSPKYLFRKEGQNVTLSCEQNLNHDAMYWYRQDPGQGLRLIYYSQIVNDFQKGDIAEGYSVSREKKESFPLTVTSAQKNPTAFYLCATGRDKTYEQYFGPGTRLTVT.